Each of the 26 T cell receptor beta chains below was sequenced from the same sample in a study of PD-1 blockade in mismatch repair-deficient tumors (dated by TCRdb to about 2017). Libraries were made using the immunoSEQ multiplex PCR assay. TCRdb carries this immuneACCESS record with in-frame sequences only. Its versions omit some clonotypes, under half of them owing to an unresolved V gene in the studies checked, with the rest unexplained. For this sample there are about 120,000 clones; roughly 86% appear just once. Jointly, the top ten make up 10% to 15% of the sample. The sequences come from peripheral blood, collected approximately 72 weeks after starting pembrolizumab. The receptors shown here come from an adult with mismatch repair-deficient cancer.

This clone was found once. The chain combines TRBV13 with TRBJ2-7; D unclear. CDR1 is PRHDT, CDR2 FYEKMQ, per germline (reference sequence). The germline V and J ends were trimmed by 1 base and 5 bases, with 6 bases remaining between them. The CDR3 consists of 12 residues. CDR3 in amino acids: CASSLDYNEQYF. CDR3 nucleotide sequence: TGTGCCAGCAGCTTAGACTATAACGAGCAGTACTTC.

V gene TRBV4-1 combines with J gene TRBJ1-4, with TRBD1 identical over 8 bases. The CDR3 runs 14 residues. Germline trimming cut 7 bases from V and 7 bases from J; bases unmatched to any gene: 8. Germline V gives CDR1 MGHRA, CDR2 YSYEKL. CDR3 sequence: CASTSGTGFEKLFF. The CDR3 region has the DNA TGCGCCAGCACCTCCGGGACAGGTTTTGAAAAACTGTTTTTT.

V gene TRBV30 combines with J gene TRBJ1-1; no clear D. This CDR3 spans 15 amino acids. Germline V CDR1 and CDR2: GTSNPN, SVGIG (reference sequence). V was shortened by 0 bases and J by 1 base, with 12 bases between the two germline ends. The CDR3: CAWSVHEGKNTEAFF. The CDR3 nucleotides are TGTGCCTGGAGTGTACATGAGGGAAAGAACACTGAAGCTTTCTTT. Full variable domain (missing parts from reference TRBV30 and TRBJ1-1): SQTIHQWPATLVQPVGSPLSLECTVEGTSNPNLYWYRQAAGRGLQLLFYSVGIGQISSEVPQNLSASRPQDRQFILSSKKLLLSDSGFYLCAWSVHEGKNTEAFFGQGTRLTVV.

This chain joins TRBV30 and TRBJ1-1, with D hard to call. CDR1 and CDR2 from the germline V gene are GTSNPN and SVGIG (reference sequence). Between the trimmed V and J ends, which lost 4 bases and 4 bases, there was a span of 13 bases. The CDR3 is 13 residues long. The CDR3 bases are TGTGCCTGGAAGCCCGTTGGTTTCACTGAAGCTTTCTTT. This codes for CAWKPVGFTEAFF.

V and J are TRBV5-4 and TRBJ2-7; TRBD1 aligns across 9 bases. V was clipped by 0 bases and J by 1 base; unmatched bases: 2. The CDR3 spans 15 residues. The germline V gene has CDR1 SGHNT and CDR2 YYREEE (reference sequence). The CDR3 loop reads CASSLGQGVSYEQYF. In DNA, the CDR3 is TGTGCCAGCAGCTTGGGACAGGGGGTTTCCTACGAGCAGTACTTC.

CDR3 sequence reads: CASSLFLTGGYTEAFF. The CDR3 DNA is TGTGCCAGCAGCTTATTCCTGACAGGGGGGTACACTGAAGCTTTCTTT. The chain uses TRBV7-9 and TRBJ1-1, with 9 positions matching TRBD1. The ends lost 2 bases at V and 3 bases at J; junction bases unmatched: 7. The CDR3 is 16 residues long. The germline gives CDR1 SEHNR, CDR2 FQNEAQ (reference sequence).

The chain combines TRBV28 with TRBJ2-7, with 8 bases that match TRBD1. Unmatched junction bases numbered 6, after V lost 5 bases and J lost 0 bases. Germline assignment: CDR1 MDHEN and CDR2 SYDVKM. The CDR3 extends over 15 amino acids. CDR3 nucleotides: TGTGCCAGCAGTGCTCGACAGGGGTTCTCCTACGAGCAGTACTTC. It is translated as CASSARQGFSYEQYF.

The chain joins TRBV30 to TRBJ2-5; maybe TRBD2 (6 bases). V lost 1 base and J 5 bases, leaving 11 bases between the germline ends. Germline V gene sequence: CDR1 GTSNPN, CDR2 SVGIG (reference sequence). The CDR3 covers 13 residues. The CDR3 reads CAWSGGVKETQYF. The CDR3 region has the DNA TGTGCCTGGAGTGGGGGGGTCAAGGAGACCCAGTACTTC.

This sequence joins TRBV7-9 and TRBJ2-7; D remains unclear. The CDR3 totals 13 residues. V dropped 1 base and J dropped 1 base, with 5 bases sitting between them. From germline, CDR1 is SEHNR and CDR2 FQNEAQ (reference sequence). CDR3 amino acids: CASSLGDSYEQYF. CDR3 bases: TGTGCCAGCAGCTTAGGGGATTCCTACGAGCAGTACTTC.

This chain joins TRBV4-2 and TRBJ1-5, with 7 bases matching TRBD1. CDR1 LGHNA and CDR2 YNFKEQ come from the germline V gene. The V gene end was trimmed by 4 bases and the J gene end by 2 bases; junction bases not matched to a gene: 11. The CDR3 sequence is 17 residues long. CDR3 in amino acids: CASSPGQPVFGNQPQHF. In DNA, the CDR3 is TGTGCCAGCAGCCCGGGACAGCCAGTATTTGGCAATCAGCCCCAGCATTTT.

This sequence joins TRBV28 and TRBJ2-1, with TRBD2 matching 7 bases. V was clipped by 5 bases and J by 6 bases; unmatched bases: 16. This CDR3 is built from 17 residues. Germline V gives CDR1 MDHEN, CDR2 SYDVKM. Here the CDR3 reads CASSGDYLTIRGNEQFF. CDR3 DNA: TGTGCCAGCAGTGGGGACTACCTCACGATTCGGGGCAATGAGCAGTTCTTC.

J is TRBJ1-2 and V is TRBV9; D unresolved. The CDR3 consists of 12 residues. From germline, CDR1 is SGDLS and CDR2 YYNGEE. V dropped 2 bases and J dropped 7 bases, with 9 bases sitting between them. The CDR3 protein is CASSVSYGGYTF. The CDR3 DNA sequence: TGTGCCAGCAGCGTTAGCTATGGTGGCTACACCTTC.

This chain uses TRBV13 with TRBJ1-2; 9 nucleotides align to TRBD1. Germline V lookup: CDR1 PRHDT, CDR2 FYEKMQ (reference sequence). The CDR3 has 16 amino acids. Unmatched junction bases numbered 9, after V lost 5 bases and J lost 2 bases. CDR3 coding DNA: TGTGCCAGCAGCCCCACCGGGACAGGGAGCAACTATGGCTACACCTTC. It specifies CASSPTGTGSNYGYTF. Supplemented by reference TRBV13 and TRBJ1-2, the full variable domain reads AAGVIQSPRHLIKEKRETATLKCYPIPRHDTVYWYQQGPGQDPQFLISFYEKMQSDKGSIPDRFSAQQFSDYHSELNMSSLELGDSALYFCASSPTGTGSNYGYTFGSGTRLTVV.

The CDR3 reads CASSHGRARATNEKLFF. The CDR3 DNA reads as TGCGCCAGCAGCCATGGGAGGGCCCGAGCAACTAATGAAAAACTGTTTTTT. The chain couples TRBV4-1 to TRBJ1-4; D is unclear. CDR3 size: 17 residues. V lost 3 bases to trimming and J lost 0 bases, with 14 bases between them. Germline loops: CDR1 MGHRA, CDR2 YSYEKL.

V and J are TRBV6-6 and TRBJ2-1; 9 positions match TRBD2. V was pared by 4 bases and J by 7 bases, with 5 bases of the junction left unmatched. This CDR3 contains 14 residues. The V gene's germline CDR1 is MNHNY and CDR2 SVGAGI (reference sequence). CDR3 sequence (DNA): TGTGCCAGCAGTTCCTCTAGCGGGGTTAATGAGCAGTTCTTC. It encodes CASSSSSGVNEQFF.

V gene TRBV28 combines with J gene TRBJ2-1; 8 bases align to TRBD1. This CDR3 has 15 amino acids. Germline values: CDR1 MDHEN, CDR2 SYDVKM. After removal of 7 bases from V and 7 bases from J, the junction contained 12 bases not matched to a gene. CDR3 coding DNA: TGTGCCAGCATCCTAATGGCAGGGGGCGGGAATGAGCAGTTCTTC. This encodes CASILMAGGGNEQFF. The full variable domain, rest sourced from reference TRBV28 and TRBJ2-1, is DVKVTQSSRYLVKRTGEKVFLECVQDMDHENMFWYRQDPGLGLRLIYFSYDVKMKEKGDIPEGYSVSREKKERFSLILESASTNQTSMYLCASILMAGGGNEQFFGPGTRLTVL.

V gene TRBV19 combines with J gene TRBJ1-3; a weak D match, TRBD1 (5 bases). Germline V gives CDR1 LNHDA, CDR2 SQIVND (reference sequence). The CDR3 runs 14 residues. V shed 3 bases and J shed 1 base, with 7 bases lying between them. The CDR3 nucleotides are TGTGCCAGTAGTATGGGGCATTCTGGAAACACCATATATTTT. It yields the protein CASSMGHSGNTIYF.

The rearrangement joins TRBV11-2 to TRBJ1-4; D is ambiguous. V was shortened by 5 bases and J by 9 bases, with 7 bases between the two germline ends. This CDR3 comprises 11 residues. The germline V gene has CDR1 SGHAT and CDR2 FQNNGV. CDR3 protein: CASSPGQKLFF. The CDR3 region has the DNA TGTGCCAGCAGCCCCGGACAAAAACTGTTTTTT.

This clone appeared once. The rearrangement links TRBV25-1 to TRBJ1-4, with D possibly matching TRBD1 (5 bases). V lost 4 bases to trimming and J lost 8 bases, with 20 bases between them. This CDR3 has 16 residues. Germline values: CDR1 MGHDK, CDR2 SYGVNS. CDR3 coding DNA: TGTGCCAGCAGTGGAATTTCCGGGGCTATAGGGGAAAAACTGTTTTTT. Translated: CASSGISGAIGEKLFF. Together with reference TRBV25-1 and TRBJ1-4, the CDR3 gives the full variable domain: EADIYQTPRYLVIGTGKKITLECSQTMGHDKMYWYQQDPGMELHLIHYSYGVNSTEKGDLSSESTVSRIRTEHFPLTLESARPSHTSQYLCASSGISGAIGEKLFFGSGTQLSVL.

The genes are TRBV6-5 and TRBJ2-7; possible D gene TRBD1, 6 bases. In germline, CDR1 is MNHEY, CDR2 SVGAGI. Trimming took off 6 bases at V and 2 bases at J, with 14 bases between the two ends. This CDR3 has 14 amino acids. The CDR3 spells CASRNLGGTYEQYF. The CDR3 DNA follows: TGTGCCAGCAGAAACTTAGGGGGTACCTACGAGCAGTACTTC.

The rearrangement links TRBV5-1 to TRBJ2-2, with D hard to call. There are 13 residues in the CDR3. CDR1 is SGHRS and CDR2 is YFSETQ in the germline V gene. V lost 0 bases and J 3 bases, leaving 3 bases between the germline ends. The CDR3 coding sequence is TGCGCCAGCAGCTTGGCAGACACCGGGGAGCTGTTTTTT. Translated, it gives CASSLADTGELFF.

In the case of this clone: One end of the junction is discordant with germline, which a read error may explain. CDR3 in DNA: TGTGCCAGCACTTACCCCCCGGCTAAACTGGTGCGGGAGAGCTTTGCCTACGAGCAGTACTTC. Translating gives CASTYPPAKLVRESFAYEQYF. This chain connects TRBV6-8 to TRBJ2-7, with 7 bases fitting TRBD2. Germline loops: CDR1 MNHGY, CDR2 SAAAGT. The CDR3 consists of 21 residues.

The chain employs TRBV28 and TRBJ2-7, with 7 bases that match TRBD2. The CDR3 is made up of 16 amino acids. The germline gives CDR1 MDHEN, CDR2 SYDVKM. V lost 2 bases and J lost 2; bases outside the gene matches: 9. The CDR3 DNA reads as TGTGCCAGCAGTTTAGGTACTAGCGTCCGCACCTACGAGCAGTACTTC. It translates to CASSLGTSVRTYEQYF. Supplemented by reference TRBV28 and TRBJ2-7, the full variable domain reads DVKVTQSSRYLVKRTGEKVFLECVQDMDHENMFWYRQDPGLGLRLIYFSYDVKMKEKGDIPEGYSVSREKKERFSLILESASTNQTSMYLCASSLGTSVRTYEQYFGPGTRLTVT.

The genes are TRBV21-1 and TRBJ2-7; the DNA was not used to check the table's D call, TRBD1. TRBV21-1 is labeled a pseudogene. The CDR3 spans 17 residues. The CDR3 is CASSNKPGTGGPYEQYF. In nucleotides, the CDR3 is TGTGCCAGCAGCAACAAACCCGGGACAGGGGGTCCCTACGAGCAGTACTTC.

The gene calls are TRBV28 and TRBJ1-1, with no clear D. The CDR3 loop spans 13 amino acids. Looked up from germline, CDR1 is MDHEN and CDR2 is SYDVKM. The V and J ends lost 4 bases and 6 bases respectively, with 12 bases between them. CDR3 DNA: TGTGCCAGCAGTTCGATCTCGGACCCTGAAGCTTTCTTT. This gives the protein CASSSISDPEAFF. Together with reference TRBV28 and TRBJ1-1, the CDR3 gives the full variable domain: DVKVTQSSRYLVKRTGEKVFLECVQDMDHENMFWYRQDPGLGLRLIYFSYDVKMKEKGDIPEGYSVSREKKERFSLILESASTNQTSMYLCASSSISDPEAFFGQGTRLTVV.

The rearrangement uses TRBV2 and TRBJ2-3, with D possibly being TRBD2 (6 bases). The V and J ends lost 4 bases and 2 bases respectively, with 13 bases between them. This CDR3 is 15 amino acids long. Germline CDR1 and CDR2: SNHLY and FYNNEI. The CDR3 region has the DNA TGTGCCAGCAGTGGAGAATCGGGAGCCACAGATACGCAGTATTTT. This translates into CASSGESGATDTQYF.